This T cell receptor beta chain was observed in a study of blood T cell repertoires in COVID-19. On the study more broadly: The United States, Italy and Spain were the sources of the acute and convalescent COVID-19 samples. In each case, the material was cDNA or gDNA derived from T cells, B-cell-depleted T cells, or PBMCs.

Methods used by the authors: Amplification of reference gene primers provided the estimated nucleated cell counts. Assay: immunoSEQ multiplex PCR; the TCRdb copy retains only in-frame clones and omits some. Clonal size and the V and J genes are those of that table, whereas D and trimming came from the DNA. The data show 150,000 to 200,000 clones, approximately 87% seen once. Germline V CDR1 and CDR2: SGHRS, YFSETQ. The CDR3 contains 15 residues. Germline trimming cut 3 bases from V and 7 bases from J; bases unmatched to any gene: 9. A single count supports this clone. The source of this sequence is a young man with active or convalescent COVID-19. The V gene is TRBV5-1, the J gene TRBJ2-2; the match to TRBD1 covers 7 bases. The specimen sequenced was peripheral blood. CDR3 residues: CASSWGQTGNGELFF. The CDR3 region has the DNA TGCGCCAGCAGCTGGGGACAGACAGGGAACGGGGAGCTGTTTTTT.